This T cell receptor beta chain originates from a study of blood T cell repertoires in COVID-19 (dated by TCRdb to about 2020). About the full investigation: Samples covering the acute and convalescent phases of COVID-19 were provided by collaborators in the United States, Italy and Spain. The prospective study material was composed of cDNA or gDNA derived from T cells, B-cell-depleted T cells, or PBMCs. Deeply sampled blood TCRbeta repertoires from subjects exposed to, actively infected with, or recovered from COVID-19 were included in the dataset. A freely available public database, intended as a resource for researchers studying the immune response to SARS-CoV-2, is where the repertoires were released. Samples were obtained from the ongoing ImmuneRACE study (first 160 participants) and from 1,200 or so subjects provided by 6 global collaborators. The sample metadata nearly always contained a de-identified subject ID, COVID-19 status, age in years and sex. Where available, HLA class I and class II types were taken from metadata supplied by the sample provider and were not determined by assay-based typing.

TCRbeta CDR3 regions were amplified from genomic DNA by means of the immunoSEQ Assay, a bias-controlled multiplex PCR. Per the original workflow: Nucleated cell counts per sample were estimated from amplification of reference gene primers within the assay. Sequence reads were collapsed and filtered to measure the absolute abundance of every unique TCRbeta CDR3 rearrangement. Productive Simpson clonality was computed per sample as the square root of Simpson's diversity index over productive rearrangements. TCRdb provides this immuneACCESS table in a form limited to in-frame rearrangements. Some clones are lacking; in checked studies, under half of them reflect an unresolved V gene, and why the rest are absent is not known. That table gives V, J and clone size, and the DNA gave D and trimming. This sample lists 200,000 to 300,000 clones; 65% to 90% were detected once. 1.5% to 2% of the sample is in the top ten clones.

Trimming takes 2 bases from V and 6 bases from J, and the germline ends sit 19 bases apart. Its CDR3 holds 16 amino acids, cysteine through phenylalanine. Only CDR3 DNA remains: 48 bases, in frame from the first base. CDR1 MGHRA and CDR2 YSYEKL were looked up in the germline V gene. General findings and caveats noted by the study authors: The amount of clinical and demographic metadata varied by source and participant and was provided uncurated.

Collaborating institutions collected whole blood in K2EDTA tubes following their own protocols. For TCRbeta analysis, collaborators shipped samples as frozen whole blood, isolated PBMCs, or DNA extracted from either of those sample types. About this clone: The antigen it binds to is not known. Base qualities are missing; no much larger clone stands one base away.

This sequence uses TRBV4-1 and TRBJ1-2; TRBD1 could be the D gene, as 6 bases match. The sample consisted of peripheral blood. This clonotype was obtained from a man aged 30-40 years with active or convalescent COVID-19. The DNA reads TGCGCCAGCAGCCAAATCCATAACGCAGGGGTTAATGGCTACACCTTC. Its translation reads: CASSQIHNAGVNGYTF.